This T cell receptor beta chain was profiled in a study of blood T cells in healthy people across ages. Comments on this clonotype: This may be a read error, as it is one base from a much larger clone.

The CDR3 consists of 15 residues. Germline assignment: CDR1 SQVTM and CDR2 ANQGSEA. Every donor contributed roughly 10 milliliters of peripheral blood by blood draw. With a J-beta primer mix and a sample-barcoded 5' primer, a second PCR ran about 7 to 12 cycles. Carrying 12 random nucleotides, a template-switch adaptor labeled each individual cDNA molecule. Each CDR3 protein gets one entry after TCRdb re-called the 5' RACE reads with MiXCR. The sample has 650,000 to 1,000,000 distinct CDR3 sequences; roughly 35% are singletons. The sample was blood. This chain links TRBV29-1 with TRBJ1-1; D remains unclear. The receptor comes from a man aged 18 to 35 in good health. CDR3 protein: CSVESEGRMNTEVFF. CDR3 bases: TGCAGCGTTGAATCAGAGGGCAGGATGAACACTGAAGTTTTCTTT.